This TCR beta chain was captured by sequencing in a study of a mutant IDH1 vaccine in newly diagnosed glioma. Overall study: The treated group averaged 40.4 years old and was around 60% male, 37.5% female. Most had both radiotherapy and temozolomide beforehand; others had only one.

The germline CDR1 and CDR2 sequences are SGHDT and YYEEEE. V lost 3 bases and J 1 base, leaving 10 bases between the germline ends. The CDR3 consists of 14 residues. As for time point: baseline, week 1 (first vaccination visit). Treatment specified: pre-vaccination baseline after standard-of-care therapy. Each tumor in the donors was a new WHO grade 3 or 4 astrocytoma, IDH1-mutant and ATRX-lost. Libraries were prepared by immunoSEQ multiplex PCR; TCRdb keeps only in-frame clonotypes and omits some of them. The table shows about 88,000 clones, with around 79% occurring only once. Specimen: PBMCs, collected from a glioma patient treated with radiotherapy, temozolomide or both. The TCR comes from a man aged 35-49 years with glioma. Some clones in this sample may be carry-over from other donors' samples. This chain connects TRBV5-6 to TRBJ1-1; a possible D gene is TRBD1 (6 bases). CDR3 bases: TGTGCCAGCAGCTCTGGGGGCCGGAACACTGAAGCTTTCTTT. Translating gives CASSSGGRNTEAFF.